These T cell receptor beta chains were read from a single sample in a study of T cell repertoires in cytomegalovirus infection. These receptors are not linked to any known antigen. TCRdb ran MiXCR on the reads and lists one entry per CDR3 protein. The table has about 74,000 distinct CDR3 sequences, about 26% seen once. The sequenced sample was CD8+ T cells from cultured PBMCs, obtained from culture after CMV antigen stimulation. Source of these receptors: a human donor in good health (CMV status not recorded). Some clones in this sample may be carry-over from other donors' samples. Both conserved end residues are part of each CDR3. The D gene is left open where the match is weak. A row's size may be missing; if present it is once, few, many or a size class.

many,TRBD2,15,TRBJ2-1,TRBV5-1,TGCGCCAGCAGCTGGACTAGCGGGGCTACAAGCGAGCAGTTCTTC,CASSWTSGATSEQFF
few,.,14,TRBJ2-7,TRBV7-2,TGTGCCAGCAGCAACCCTGGGACAATTCACGAGCAGTACTTC,CASSNPGTIHEQYF
many,.,12,TRBJ1-2,TRBV7-9,TGTGCCAGCAGCCTGACAAATTATGGCTACACCTTC,CASSLTNYGYTF
.,.,16,TRBJ2-7,TRBV7-2,TGTGCCAGCAGCTTAGATGGAGGGGGACTTTCCTACGAGCAGTACTTC,CASSLDGGGLSYEQYF
few,.,13,TRBJ2-7,TRBV7-9,TGTGCCAGCAGCGCAACCCCCTCCGGAGAGCAGTACTTC,CASSATPSGEQYF
.,TRBD1,14,TRBJ1-5,TRBV30,TGTGCCTGGAGTCCCGGACAGGGGGACCAGCCCCAGCATTTT,CAWSPGQGDQPQHF
.,TRBD2,16,TRBJ2-5,TRBV15,TGTGCCACCAGCAGCTTACTCGGGGGGACTCAAGAGACCCAGTACTTC,CATSSLLGGTQETQYF
many,TRBD1,15,TRBJ2-1,TRBV5-6,TGTGCCAGCACATCTTCGGGACAGGGATGGGATGAGCAGTTCTTC,CASTSSGQGWDEQFF
many,.,15,TRBJ2-1,TRBV7-9,TGTGCCAGCAGCCTCTCGGAGGAGTCCCACAATGAGCAGTTCTTC,CASSLSEESHNEQFF
.,.,14,TRBJ1-1,TRBV5-1,TGCGCCAGCAGCTCAGACCCGGCAAGCACTGAAGCTTTCTTT,CASSSDPASTEAFF
many,.,15,TRBJ2-1,TRBV7-8,TGTGCCAGCAGCTTAGAAACGAGCTCCTACAATGAGCAGTTCTTC,CASSLETSSYNEQFF
few,TRBD1,15,TRBJ2-1,TRBV7-4,TGTGCCAGCAGCTTAGAGCGGACAGGGGTAGTTGAGCAGTTCTTC,CASSLERTGVVEQFF
many,TRBD2,15,TRBJ2-7,TRBV7-8,TGTGCCAGCAGCTTTAGACTAGCGGGGTCCTACGAGCAGTACTTC,CASSFRLAGSYEQYF
.,.,15,TRBJ1-2,TRBV4-3,TGCGCCAGCAGCCAAGAGAGGGAAGACGGATATGGCTACACCTTC,CASSQEREDGYGYTF
.,.,13,TRBJ2-7,TRBV27,TGTGCTAGCAGTTTATACGGTGCCTACGAGCAGTACTTC,CASSLYGAYEQYF
.,TRBD1,16,TRBJ1-1,TRBV19,TGTGCCAGTAGGCCAGCGGACAGGACGATGAACACTGAAGCTTTCTTT,CASRPADRTMNTEAFF
.,.,15,TRBJ1-1,TRBV19,TGTGCCAGTAGTAGACTGGGACACCCGAACACTGAAGCTTTCTTT,CASSRLGHPNTEAFF
.,.,18,TRBJ1-2,TRBV27,TGTGCCAGCAGTTTATCTCTCGCTACAATGACACGGACCCATGGCTACACCTTC,CASSLSLATMTRTHGYTF
.,.,13,TRBJ2-7,TRBV7-9,TGTGCCAGCAGCTTAGGGGCAGAGCAGGAGCAGTACTTC,CASSLGAEQEQYF
.,TRBD1,15,TRBJ2-3,TRBV4-3,TGCGCCAGCAGCCAAGATAGGGGGCGGTCAGATACGCAGTATTTT,CASSQDRGRSDTQYF
few,.,17,TRBJ2-3,TRBV7-9,TGTGCCAGCAGCTTTAGGGGCGGGCACGTAAGAGAGGATACGCAGTATTTT,CASSFRGGHVREDTQYF
many,.,14,TRBJ1-2,TRBV28,TGTGCCAGCAGTTTAGCAGACAGGCTCTATGGCTACACCTTC,CASSLADRLYGYTF
.,.,14,TRBJ2-3,TRBV4-2,TGTGCCAGCAGCCAAGACTTAGGCAGCGATACGCAGTATTTT,CASSQDLGSDTQYF
many,.,15,TRBJ2-7,TRBV11-3,TGTGCCAGCAGCCAGGGGGGGGACAGCTCCTACGAGCAGTACTTC,CASSQGGDSSYEQYF
few,TRBD2,11,TRBJ2-7,TRBV10-3,TGTGCCTCCGGGAGGGGCGGCGAGCAGTACTTC,CASGRGGEQYF
few,.,13,TRBJ2-1,TRBV11-2,TGTGCCAGCAGCCCGGCATGGGACAATGAGCAGTTCTTC,CASSPAWDNEQFF
.,TRBD2,18,TRBJ2-5,TRBV19,TGTGCCAGTAGTATACGTCGGGGGAGACTAGCGGTACAAGAGACCCAGTACTTC,CASSIRRGRLAVQETQYF
few,TRBD1,16,TRBJ2-7,TRBV6-2/TRBV6-3,TGTGCCAGCAGACATTCTACGGGACAGAACTCGAACGAGCAGTACTTC,CASRHSTGQNSNEQYF
.,.,14,TRBJ1-1,TRBV19,TGTGCCAGTAGTACCGCGGGGGCAGGTACTGAAGCTTTCTTT,CASSTAGAGTEAFF
.,.,15,TRBJ2-7,TRBV4-3,TGCGCCAGCAGCCAGGAGCGGGCGGCCTCCTACGAGCAGTACTTC,CASSQERAASYEQYF
many,.,10,TRBJ1-2,TRBV7-2,TGTGCCAGCAGCTTATACGGCTACACCTTC,CASSLYGYTF
.,TRBD1,17,TRBJ2-7,TRBV4-1,TGCGCCAGCAGCCAAGATCTTGGGCAGGGGGTATCCTACGAGCAGTACTTC,CASSQDLGQGVSYEQYF
.,.,11,TRBJ2-3,TRBV12-3/TRBV12-4,TGTGCCAGCAGTCTCACAGATACGCTGTATTTT,CASSLTDTLYF
few,.,15,TRBJ1-5,TRBV28,TGTGCCAGCAGCCACAGGGACTATAGCAATCAGCCCCAGCATTTT,CASSHRDYSNQPQHF
.,.,13,TRBJ2-5,TRBV20-1,TGCAGTGCTAGAGGTGGGGTAGAGAAGACCCAGTACTTC,CSARGGVEKTQYF
.,TRBD1,13,TRBJ2-5,TRBV20-1,TGCAGTCCTAGGACAGGGGGCGCGGAGACCCAGTACTTC,CSPRTGGAETQYF
few,.,13,TRBJ2-7,TRBV12-5,TGTGCTAGTGGAAGGGCCGTTTCGGACGAGCAGTACTTC,CASGRAVSDEQYF
few,.,15,TRBJ2-1,TRBV4-1,TGCGCCAGCAGAAAAGAGAGGGCGCCCATCAATGAGCAGTTCTTC,CASRKERAPINEQFF
.,.,14,TRBJ1-2,TRBV19,TGTGCCAGTAGCGTCTTATTTCGGGACTATGGCTACACCTTC,CASSVLFRDYGYTF
.,TRBD1,13,TRBJ1-6,TRBV29-1,TGCAGCGTCAGACAGGGGGCACAATCACCCCTCCACTTT,CSVRQGAQSPLHF
few,.,14,TRBJ1-6,TRBV28,TGTGCCAGCAGTTTACAGGACAGTAATTCACCCCTCCACTTT,CASSLQDSNSPLHF
few,TRBD2,16,TRBJ2-5,TRBV7-8,TGTGCCAGCAGCCTGGGGACTAGCGGGTTCCAAGAGACCCAGTACTTC,CASSLGTSGFQETQYF
.,.,14,TRBJ2-3,TRBV30,TGTGCCTGGTACCGGCCACCTCGAGGAGATACGCAGTATTTT,CAWYRPPRGDTQYF
.,TRBD1,16,TRBJ2-1,TRBV7-2,TGTGCCAGCAGACTGCCCGGGACAGGGGCCCGCAATGAGCAGTTCTTC,CASRLPGTGARNEQFF
.,.,15,TRBJ1-1,TRBV29-1,TGCAGCGTTGAAGCACCGAGTGGGGTGAACACTGAAGCTTTCTTT,CSVEAPSGVNTEAFF
few,TRBD1,15,TRBJ1-4,TRBV6-5,TGTGCCAGCAGTTACCCTACAGGGGAAGAAGAAAAACTGTTTTTT,CASSYPTGEEEKLFF
.,TRBD2,14,TRBJ2-7,TRBV4-1,TGCGCCAGCAGCCAGGAAAGGACTAGCTACGAGCAGTACTTC,CASSQERTSYEQYF
few,.,14,TRBJ1-5,TRBV19,TGTGCCAGTAGTATGAAGCAGCTTCCTCAGCCCCAGCATTTT,CASSMKQLPQPQHF
.,.,14,TRBJ2-3,TRBV30,TGTGCCTGGAGTCTGACTCTTCCCCCAGATACGCAGTATTTT,CAWSLTLPPDTQYF
.,.,14,TRBJ2-7,TRBV4-1,TGCGCCAGCAGCCAAGAAGACATCTCCTACGAGCAGTACTTC,CASSQEDISYEQYF
.,.,15,TRBJ1-4,TRBV28,TGTGCCAGCAGTTTATCTACAGGACTCAGCGAAAAACTGTTTTTT,CASSLSTGLSEKLFF
few,.,15,TRBJ2-5,TRBV7-2,TGTGCCAGCAGCTTAGTGGACGACCTTGGGGAGACCCAGTACTTC,CASSLVDDLGETQYF
few,.,14,TRBJ2-5,TRBV11-2,TGTGCCAGCAGCTTTCGACTCCACCAAGAGACCCAGTACTTC,CASSFRLHQETQYF
few,.,14,TRBJ2-1,TRBV29-1,TGCAGCGTTGAGGGAGGATTCTCCTACAATGAGCAGTTCTTC,CSVEGGFSYNEQFF